These 2 T cell receptor beta chains were all obtained from the same sample, sequenced in a study of metastatic and nonmetastatic thyroid tumors. TCRdb reprocessed the PCR reads using MiXCR. The data hold around 24,000 clones, with more than 20% observed a single time. Patients underwent thyroid surgery, and none had received any treatment before it. The sample taken for sequencing was tumor tissue. These receptors originate from a male donor with papillary thyroid cancer or a benign thyroid nodule (not recorded which). Some clones in this sample may be carry-over from other donors' samples.

V and J are TRBV20-1 and TRBJ2-6, with D possibly TRBD1 on 5 matching bases. Per germline, CDR1 DFQATT and CDR2 SNEGSKA (reference sequence). This CDR3 is 16 amino acids long. V was pared by 3 bases and J by 4 bases, with 16 bases between. This CDR3 reads CSASASTGYGANVLTF. The CDR3 DNA reads as TGCAGTGCTAGCGCCTCTACAGGATACGGGGCCAACGTCCTGACTTTC.

This clone was counted at least ten times. In the same sample, other DNA sequences code for this CDR3. The chain carries TRBV14 and TRBJ1-1; 9 bases line up with TRBD1. CDR1 and CDR2 from the germline V gene are SGHDN and FVKESK. This CDR3 is 16 amino acids long. V was clipped by 8 bases and J by 4 bases; unmatched bases: 14. This CDR3 is CASRPQLGTGFTEAFF. In DNA, the CDR3 is TGTGCCAGCCGGCCTCAGCTCGGGACAGGGTTCACTGAAGCTTTCTTT.